The 17 T cell receptor beta chains reported below all come from one sample, sequenced in a study of T cells in women clearing cervical HPV infection. Data came from immunoSEQ multiplex PCR; TCRdb stores just in-frame clones and leaves some out. Found here are over 30,000 clones; the top ten clones hold approximately 1.5%. Sequences were obtained from blood buffy coat. These TCRs come from a woman aged 18 to 75 with a cervical HPV16 infection that either progressed to CIN3+ or cleared (not recorded which).

About this clone itself: The read ends 3 residues before the CDR3 terminus; that terminus is restored from the germline J gene. This sequence joins TRBV5-1 and TRBJ2-5, with TRBD2 matching over 10 bases. There are 18 residues in the CDR3. Germline CDR1 is SGHRS and CDR2 is YFSETQ. Trimming cost V 0 bases and J 5 bases; bases outside gene matches: 13. CDR3 in amino acids: CASSLAVAGGQAGETQYF. Incomplete CDR3 DNA: TGCGCCAGCAGCTTGGCGGTAGCGGGGGGCCAAGCAGGGGAGACC. Drawing the rest from reference TRBV5-1 and TRBJ2-5, the complete variable domain is KAGVTQTPRYLIKTRGQQVTLSCSPISGHRSVSWYQQTPGQGLQFLFEYFSETQRNKGNFPGRFSGRQFSNSRSEMNVSTLELGDSALYLCASSLAVAGGQAGETQYFGPGTRLLVL.

Of note for this clone: The read finishes 3 residues shy of the CDR3 end, and the germline J gene is used to complete it. The rearrangement joins TRBV20-1 to TRBJ1-2; 8 bases align to TRBD1. The CDR3 contains 13 residues. The germline gives CDR1 DFQATT, CDR2 SNEGSKA (reference sequence). Unmatched junction bases numbered 8, after V lost 5 bases and J lost 6 bases. The CDR3 spells CSALTGVLNGYTF. The part of the CDR3 DNA that was read is TGCAGTGCTCTGACAGGGGTTTTGAATGGC.

A note on this clone: The missing CDR3 end, 3 residues past where the read stops, is filled in from the germline J gene. V and J are TRBV18 and TRBJ1-2; D remains unclear. The CDR3 loop spans 15 amino acids. Germline CDR1 and CDR2: KGHSH and LQKENI. CDR3 sequence: CASSPLARSSYDYTF. The covered CDR3 bases are TGTGCCAGCTCACCACTAGCAAGATCCTCCTACGAC.

CDR3 bases read: TGTGCCAGTAAACCTGACAGGGCTAACTATGGC. Amino acid sequence: CASKPDRANYG. The CDR3 reads in full as CASKPDRANYGYTF. The gene calls are TRBV19 and TRBJ1-2, with 7 bases matching TRBD1. Read sequence stops 3 residues before the CDR3 end, and the germline J gene provides the missing end. V dropped 7 bases and J dropped 0; count of bases not matched to a gene: 5. This CDR3 is built from 14 residues. The germline V gene encodes CDR1 LNHDA and CDR2 SQIVND (reference sequence).

About this clone: The read comes to an end 3 residues before the CDR3 does, leaving the germline J gene to fill in the end. V is TRBV10-3 and J is TRBJ2-3; 9 bases match TRBD1. Trimming removed 7 bases from V and 4 bases from J; junction bases left unmatched: 9. This CDR3 is built from 15 residues. The germline CDR1 and CDR2 sequences are ENHRY and SYGVKD. CDR3: CAIIPGQGNPDTQYF. The DNA read from the CDR3 is TGTGCCATCATTCCCGGACAGGGGAACCCAGATACG.

Regarding this clone: The CDR3 end is not reached by the read, which stops 3 residues before it; the germline J gene fills it in. The chain combines TRBV7-2 with TRBJ2-3; 7 bases line up with TRBD1. Losses at the gene ends were 4 bases for V and 6 bases for J; bases not matched to a gene: 4. Per germline, CDR1 SGHTA and CDR2 FQGNSA. This CDR3 has 13 residues. The CDR3 DNA, read in part, is TGTGCCAGCAGCTACGACAGGGTGGATACG. This encodes CASSYDRVDT. The whole CDR3 is CASSYDRVDTQYF. Full variable domain (remainder filled in from reference TRBV7-2 and TRBJ2-3): GAGVSQSPSNKVTEKGKDVELRCDPISGHTALYWYRQSLGQGLEFLIYFQGNSAPDKSGLPSDRFSAERTGGSVSTLTIQRTQQEDSAVYLCASSYDRVDTQYFGPGTRLTVL.

On this clone itself: The DNA ends 3 residues before the CDR3 does, and the rest of the CDR3 is filled in from the germline J gene. The chain carries TRBV7-9 and TRBJ1-4; 9 positions match TRBD1. The V gene end was trimmed by 6 bases and the J gene end by 7 bases; junction bases not matched to a gene: 9. The CDR3 is made up of 15 amino acids. CDR1 and CDR2 (germline): SEHNR, FQNEAQ (reference sequence). The CDR3 here is CASSNRGRLGEKLFF. The DNA read from the CDR3 is TGTGCCAGCAGTAACAGGGGGCGCCTTGGTGAAAAA.

A word on this clone: The CDR3 end is not reached by the read, which stops 3 residues before it; the germline J gene fills it in. The chain joins TRBV11-2 to TRBJ1-5, with 9 bases identical to TRBD1. The germline gives CDR1 SGHAT, CDR2 FQNNGV. The CDR3 length is 14 residues. Trimming removed 5 bases from V and 7 bases from J; junction bases left unmatched: 6. CDR3 DNA, as far as it was read: TGTGCCAGCAGCCTTGGGACAGGGTTGCAGCCC. It specifies CASSLGTGLQP. The entire CDR3 sequence reads CASSLGTGLQPQHF.

Notes on this clone: The read gets to within 3 residues of the CDR3 end, and the germline J gene fills in the rest. The V call is TRBV5-5, the J call TRBJ2-1; 8 nucleotides line up with TRBD1. Unmatched junction bases numbered 4, after V lost 7 bases and J lost 7 bases. The CDR3 has 12 amino acids. The germline gives CDR1 SGHKS, CDR2 YYEKEE (reference sequence). The covered CDR3 bases are TGTGCCAGCGCCACAGGGGGGAATGAG. The encoded protein is CASATGGNE. The whole CDR3 protein reads CASATGGNEQFF.

With respect to this clone: The CDR3 end lies 3 residues beyond the end of the read and is filled in from the germline J gene. The V gene is TRBV7-9, the J gene TRBJ2-3, with TRBD1 matching over 10 bases. CDR1 is SEHNR and CDR2 is FQNEAQ in the germline V gene (reference sequence). CDR3 length: 14 amino acids. The CDR3 loop reads CASSLDRGGEAQYF. The part of the CDR3 DNA that was read is TGTGCCAGCAGCTTGGACAGGGGGGGGGAGGCG.

Of note for this clone: The read ends 3 residues before the CDR3 terminus; that terminus is restored from the germline J gene. V is TRBV18 and J is TRBJ1-5; a weak D match, TRBD1 (5 bases). This CDR3 spans 14 amino acids. The V gene lost 5 bases and the J gene lost 6 bases, with 14 bases spanning the gap. Per the germline V gene, CDR1 is KGHSH and CDR2 is LQKENI. The CDR3 sequence is CASSNQGEGQPQHF. CDR3 DNA (partial): TGTGCCAGCTCAAATCAGGGAGAAGGTCAGCCC.

With respect to this clone: The CDR3 end falls 3 residues outside the read, so it is completed with the germline J gene. The J gene is TRBJ2-1, the V gene TRBV18, with TRBD2 as a possible D gene (7 bases). CDR1 KGHSH and CDR2 LQKENI come from the germline V gene. V lost 8 bases and J 3 bases, leaving 14 bases between the germline ends. This CDR3 is 14 amino acids long. Here the CDR3 reads CASLRGGDYNEQFF. Incomplete CDR3 DNA: TGTGCCAGCCTTAGGGGGGGAGACTACAATGAG.

In regard to this clone: Read coverage stops 3 residues before the CDR3 terminus; the germline J gene supplies the remainder. V usage is TRBV2 and J usage is TRBJ2-2; D is uncertain. CDR1 SNHLY and CDR2 FYNNEI come from the germline V gene. The V end was cut by 8 bases, the J end by 6 bases, with 7 bases between. The CDR3 totals 11 residues. The CDR3 protein is CASGLSGELFF. The sequenced part of the CDR3 DNA is TGTGCCAGCGGCCTTTCCGGGGAG.

Concerning this clone itself: The sequence runs out 3 residues before the end of the CDR3; the remainder is reconstructed from the germline J gene. V and J are TRBV2 and TRBJ2-7; possibly TRBD2 for D (5 bases). The CDR3 is made up of 13 amino acids. Trimming left V 6 bases short and J 3 bases short, with 12 bases between. Germline V gene sequence: CDR1 SNHLY, CDR2 FYNNEI. The covered CDR3 bases are TGTGCCAGCAGCCTCACTAGTAGCTACGAG. Translated, it gives CASSLTSSYE. The whole CDR3 is CASSLTSSYEQYF.

About this clone: Sequencing ends 3 residues short of the CDR3 end; the germline J gene provides the rest. V gene TRBV7-2 combines with J gene TRBJ1-1; D is uncertain. Per germline, CDR1 SGHTA and CDR2 FQGNSA. The CDR3 is 13 amino acids. Partial CDR3 DNA: TGTGCCAGCAGCCCACTGTTCTCCTACGAG. This codes for CASSPLFSYE. The CDR3 as a whole reads CASSPLFSYEAFF.

Of note for this clone: The read ends 3 residues before the CDR3 terminus; that terminus is restored from the germline J gene. The chain employs TRBV19 and TRBJ1-4, with D perhaps TRBD1 (6 bases). Germline values: CDR1 LNHDA, CDR2 SQIVND (reference sequence). The CDR3 is 15 amino acids. Incomplete CDR3 DNA: TGTGCCAGTACAGGGGCATGGGAGTACAATTCACCA. This sequence encodes CASTGAWEYNSP. The entire CDR3 reads CASTGAWEYNSPLFF.

On this clone itself: The junction departs from the called germline gene at one end, perhaps through a read error. Read data end 3 residues before the CDR3 end; the end is taken from the germline J gene. The same CDR3 is also encoded by other DNA sequences in this sample. This chain uses TRBV19 with TRBJ1-3; perhaps TRBD1 as D (6 bases). Looked up from germline, CDR1 is LNHDA and CDR2 is SQIVND (reference sequence). The CDR3 loop spans 14 amino acids. The CDR3 bases that were read are TGTGCCAGTAGTACCGGAGGGGGAGGAAACACT. Amino acid sequence: CASSTGGGGNT. The entire CDR3 is CASSTGGGGNTIYF.